Below are 29 T cell receptor beta chains sequenced from a single sample in a study of cytomegalovirus exposure and HLA in healthy donors. Vbeta (60) and Jbeta (13) primers were used in the PCR. This table comes from immunoSEQ multiplex PCR, and its TCRdb copy is limited to in-frame clones, with some not included. The sample lists roughly 98,000 clones, approximately 74% occurring once. What was sequenced was PBMCs. These receptors came from a female donor in good health and CMV-seropositive.

The chain carries TRBV4-3 and TRBJ2-1; D is undetermined. CDR1 and CDR2 from the germline V gene are LGHNA and YSLEER. Trimming left V 0 bases short and J 3 bases short, with 9 bases between. The CDR3 loop spans 15 amino acids. The CDR3 loop reads CASSQDRSLYNEQFF. Written as DNA, the CDR3 is TGCGCCAGCAGCCAAGATCGGAGCCTCTACAATGAGCAGTTCTTC.

J is TRBJ2-1 and V is TRBV5-4; TRBD1 aligns across 8 bases. Germline CDR1 SGHNT, CDR2 YYREEE (reference sequence). This CDR3 has 15 amino acids. V was pared by 3 bases and J by 1 base, with 3 bases of the junction left unmatched. CDR3 DNA: TGTGCCAGCAGCTCTGACAGGGGTTCCTACAATGAGCAGTTCTTC. It encodes CASSSDRGSYNEQFF.

This clone appeared a few times. V is TRBV4-2 and J is TRBJ2-6, with D possibly being TRBD2 (6 bases). The germline CDR1 and CDR2 sequences are LGHNA and YNFKEQ. The CDR3 is 16 residues long. Trimming pared 8 bases from V and 1 base from J, leaving 15 bases between. CDR3 region: CASSQEGGSGANVLTF. CDR3 in DNA: TGTGCCAGCTCCCAGGAGGGAGGATCTGGGGCCAACGTCCTGACTTTC.

This clone showed up just a few times. This chain connects TRBV19 to TRBJ1-1; D uncertain. The V and J ends lost 5 bases and 1 base respectively, with 5 bases between them. The CDR3 totals 12 residues. Per the germline V gene, CDR1 is LNHDA and CDR2 is SQIVND (reference sequence). In DNA, the CDR3 is TGTGCCAGTAGTCTCAGGAACACTGAAGCTTTCTTT. It yields the protein CASSLRNTEAFF.

The V call is TRBV4-2, the J call TRBJ2-7, with 7 bases matching TRBD2. After removal of 2 bases from V and 5 bases from J, the junction contained 6 bases not matched to a gene. CDR3 length equals 14 residues. Germline CDR1 and CDR2: LGHNA and YNFKEQ. CDR3 protein: CASSQILAINEQYF. CDR3 nucleotide sequence: TGTGCCAGCAGCCAAATACTAGCGATTAACGAGCAGTACTTC.

This clone was counted between two and nine times. This chain links TRBV7-9 with TRBJ1-1; D call uncertain. With 5 bases removed from V and 1 base from J, the gap between germline ends came to 8 bases. This CDR3 region has 13 residues. Germline V gives CDR1 SEHNR, CDR2 FQNEAQ (reference sequence). The DNA for the CDR3 is TGTGCCAGCAGCCAGGTTCGGAACACTGAAGCTTTCTTT. It codes for CASSQVRNTEAFF.

The genes are TRBV7-2 and TRBJ1-5, with 8 nucleotides matching TRBD1. The germline V gene encodes CDR1 SGHTA and CDR2 FQGNSA. J gave up 3 bases and V 5 bases, and 6 bases lay outside the gene matches. This CDR3 comprises 15 residues. CDR3: CASSRTGLANQPQHF. The CDR3 DNA sequence: TGTGCCAGCAGCAGGACAGGGTTGGCCAATCAGCCCCAGCATTTT.

The chain recombines TRBV9 with TRBJ2-1; TRBD2 aligns across 7 bases. V shed 4 bases and J 6 bases; nucleotides not matched to a gene: 10. CDR1 and CDR2 from the germline V gene are SGDLS and YYNGEE. The CDR3 totals 15 residues. CDR3 sequence: CASSSSGTTANEQFF. The DNA of the CDR3 is TGTGCCAGCAGCTCGTCCGGGACTACGGCCAATGAGCAGTTCTTC.

The count of this clone is one. The V gene is TRBV30, the J gene TRBJ2-1; tentatively, D is TRBD2 (6 bases). CDR3 size: 15 residues. CDR1 and CDR2 (germline): GTSNPN, SVGIG (reference sequence). The V end was cut by 3 bases, the J end by 7 bases, with 19 bases between. The CDR3 spells CAWREGRAIMNEQFF. The CDR3 DNA reads TGTGCCTGGAGGGAGGGAAGGGCTATCATGAATGAGCAGTTCTTC.

The chain joins TRBV5-1 to TRBJ2-5; tentatively, D is TRBD2 (6 bases). TRBJ2-7 matches the DNA end more closely, so the J call is doubtful. The CDR3 has 15 amino acids. The germline V gene has CDR1 SGHRS and CDR2 YFSETQ. CDR3 nucleotides: TGCGCCAGCAGCTTGATCGGGAGCTACGCCTACGAGCAGTACTTC. It is translated as CASSLIGSYAYEQYF.

The chain recombines TRBV4-3 with TRBJ2-3, with TRBD2 matching 8 bases. Germline V lookup: CDR1 LGHNA, CDR2 YSLEER. The CDR3 sequence is 19 residues long. Trimming took 1 base from V and 2 from J; bases not matched to a gene: 14. The CDR3 DNA reads TGCGCCAGCAGCCAAGGTATTCAGTGGCGGGAGGAACCCACAGATACGCAGTATTTT. Translation: CASSQGIQWREEPTDTQYF.

The V call is TRBV4-2, the J call TRBJ2-6; possible D gene TRBD1, 5 bases. Trimming took off 0 bases at V and 2 bases at J, with 8 bases between the two ends. The CDR3 covers 16 residues. Germline V lookup: CDR1 LGHNA, CDR2 YNFKEQ. The CDR3 sequence: CASSQDRVTGANVLTF. CDR3 coding DNA: TGTGCCAGCAGCCAAGACAGGGTAACTGGGGCCAACGTCCTGACTTTC.

This clone is a singleton in its sample. This rearrangement joins TRBV29-1 to TRBJ2-3; no clear D. Germline V CDR1 and CDR2: SQVTM, ANQGSEA. The CDR3 loop spans 12 amino acids. V lost 1 base to trimming and J lost 1 base, with 3 bases between them. CDR3 bases: TGCAGCGTTGAAGCCGGCACAGATACGCAGTATTTT. Encoded protein: CSVEAGTDTQYF.

The chain has TRBV11-2 and TRBJ1-6; 7 nucleotides agree with TRBD1. The trim removed 5 bases at V and 4 bases at J, leaving 2 bases unmatched. Germline V gives CDR1 SGHAT, CDR2 FQNNGV. CDR3 size: 14 residues. The CDR3 spells CASSPQGYNSPLHF. CDR3 in DNA: TGTGCCAGCAGCCCACAGGGGTATAATTCACCCCTCCACTTT.

CDR3 sequence reads: CASSRAGLSYEQYF. Here the CDR3 DNA reads TGTGCCAGCAGCCGCGCCGGTCTGTCATACGAGCAGTACTTC. This chain links TRBV28 with TRBJ2-7, with D hard to call. Germline values: CDR1 MDHEN, CDR2 SYDVKM. V was pared by 6 bases and J by 4 bases, with 16 bases between. The CDR3 is 14 amino acids.

The V and J genes are TRBV6-1 and TRBJ2-7, with a possible D match to TRBD1 (6 bases). V was trimmed by 9 bases and J by 3 bases, leaving 12 bases between them. The germline gives CDR1 MNHNS, CDR2 SASEGT. The CDR3 spans 12 residues. The DNA of the CDR3 is TGTGCCAGTACTCGGGACAACTACGAGCAGTACTTC. As protein: CASTRDNYEQYF.

This clone has only a few counts. V gene TRBV7-6 combines with J gene TRBJ2-7, with D possibly matching TRBD2 (6 bases). The CDR3 totals 17 residues. The V gene lost 0 bases and the J gene lost 9 bases, with 24 bases spanning the gap. Germline lookup yields CDR1 SGHVS and CDR2 FNYEAQ. The CDR3, as DNA: TGTGCCAGCAGCTTAGCGAGTGTCCGGGAGTCCTACGAGGGGCAGTACTTC. It yields the protein CASSLASVRESYEGQYF.

The CDR3 loop reads CAISQGLGGDTQYF. As DNA, the CDR3 is TGTGCCATCAGTCAAGGGCTAGGAGGAGATACGCAGTATTTT. This chain uses TRBV10-3 with TRBJ2-3; D is perhaps TRBD2 (5 bases). Trimming took 5 bases from V and 5 from J, leaving 14 bases between them. The CDR3 is 14 amino acids. Germline V lookup: CDR1 ENHRY, CDR2 SYGVKD.

V is TRBV6-5 and J is TRBJ2-7; TRBD2 is a possible D gene (6 bases). Trimming took 0 bases from V and 9 from J, leaving 21 bases between them. Germline CDR1 is MNHEY and CDR2 is SVGAGI. The CDR3 contains 16 residues. In DNA, the CDR3 is TGTGCCAGCAGTTACTCGGCACAGGAGGGAAGTATTGCGCAGTACTTC. Its protein is CASSYSAQEGSIAQYF.

V usage is TRBV4-3 and J usage is TRBJ1-6; perhaps TRBD1 as D (5 bases). The CDR3 is 16 amino acids. Germline values: CDR1 LGHNA, CDR2 YSLEER. Trimming shortened V by 1 base and J by 5 bases, and 12 bases separated the two germline ends. The CDR3 DNA follows: TGCGCCAGCAGCCAAGTACCAGGGCGGAATAATTCACCCCTCCACTTT. This encodes CASSQVPGRNNSPLHF.

The chain links TRBV4-3 to TRBJ2-7; TRBD1 might be the D (6 bases). V was pared by 0 bases and J by 2 bases, with 8 bases between. In germline, CDR1 is LGHNA, CDR2 YSLEER. This CDR3 spans 14 amino acids. The CDR3 nucleotides read TGCGCCAGCAGCCAAGATACAGGGACCTACGAGCAGTACTTC. This encodes CASSQDTGTYEQYF.

The chain is built from TRBV30 and TRBJ1-4; D possibly corresponds to TRBD1 (5 bases). The V end lost 8 bases, the J end lost 7 bases, and 11 bases lay between the germline ends. The CDR3 consists of 11 residues. In germline, CDR1 is GTSNPN, CDR2 SVGIG (reference sequence). As DNA, the CDR3 is TGTGCCGGGGGGGTGGTTGAAAAACTGTTTTTT. The encoded protein is CAGGVVEKLFF.

The rearrangement links TRBV6-4 to TRBJ2-3; TRBD1 might be the D (6 bases). In germline, CDR1 is MRHNA, CDR2 SNTAGT. Trimming left V 4 bases short and J 2 bases short, with 10 bases between. The CDR3 covers 14 residues. CDR3 sequence: CASSARDNTDTQYF. DNA of the CDR3: TGTGCCAGCAGTGCCCGGGACAACACAGATACGCAGTATTTT.

The chain carries TRBV29-1 and TRBJ1-1, with D maybe TRBD1 (5 bases). Germline V CDR1 and CDR2: SQVTM, ANQGSEA. The CDR3 runs to 11 residues. Trimming took off 7 bases at V and 3 bases at J, with 9 bases between the two ends. This CDR3 reads CSAGHHTEAFF. CDR3 sequence (DNA): TGCAGCGCCGGACACCACACTGAAGCTTTCTTT.

The chain combines TRBV4-2 with TRBJ2-6, with D maybe TRBD1 (6 bases). The CDR3 spans 19 residues. Germline loops: CDR1 LGHNA, CDR2 YNFKEQ. Trimming removed 0 bases at V and 2 bases at J, with 17 bases between. DNA for the CDR3: TGTGCCAGCAGCCAAGACGCGCACAGGGTTATCGCTGGGGCCAACGTCCTGACTTTC. This codes for CASSQDAHRVIAGANVLTF.

This clone was seen a handful of times. The chain uses TRBV5-1 and TRBJ1-1, with 9 bases identical to TRBD1. After removal of 9 bases from V and 0 bases from J, the junction contained 9 bases not matched to a gene. The CDR3 spans 15 residues. CDR1 and CDR2 from the germline V gene are SGHRS and YFSETQ. CDR3 sequence reads: CATRTGDALNTEAFF. Written as DNA, the CDR3 is TGCGCCACCCGGACAGGGGATGCCCTGAACACTGAAGCTTTCTTT.

V and J are TRBV7-8 and TRBJ1-5; D unclear. The germline V and J ends were trimmed by 0 bases and 1 base, with 4 bases remaining between them. The CDR3 spans 14 residues. CDR1 is SGHVS and CDR2 is FQNEAQ in the germline V gene. In DNA, the CDR3 is TGTGCCAGCAGCTTAGCCGGGAGCAATCAGCCCCAGCATTTT. Residues: CASSLAGSNQPQHF.

The count of this clone is one. The rearrangement links TRBV28 to TRBJ1-1, with D possibly TRBD1 on 5 matching bases. The CDR3 covers 14 residues. Trimming shortened V by 8 bases and J by 0 bases, and 13 bases separated the two germline ends. Germline lookup yields CDR1 MDHEN and CDR2 SYDVKM. The CDR3 region is CASSRQWMNTEAFF. The CDR3 DNA reads TGTGCCAGCTCTCGACAGTGGATGAACACTGAAGCTTTCTTT. Together with reference TRBV28 and TRBJ1-1, the CDR3 gives the full variable domain: DVKVTQSSRYLVKRTGEKVFLECVQDMDHENMFWYRQDPGLGLRLIYFSYDVKMKEKGDIPEGYSVSREKKERFSLILESASTNQTSMYLCASSRQWMNTEAFFGQGTRLTVV.

The chain carries TRBV6-6 and TRBJ2-7; TRBD1 matches at 9 bases. V was pared by 6 bases and J by 1 base, with 4 bases of the junction left unmatched. The CDR3 is made up of 14 amino acids. Germline assignment: CDR1 MNHNY and CDR2 SVGAGI (reference sequence). The CDR3 DNA reads as TGTGCCAGCAGCACCGGGACAGGGTCCTACGAGCAGTACTTC. Translated: CASSTGTGSYEQYF.